Listed below are T cell receptor beta chains from one sample, sequenced in a study of cytomegalovirus exposure and HLA in healthy donors. Clones were read by immunoSEQ multiplex PCR, and TCRdb kept only the in-frame ones, dropping some. The repertoire consists of roughly 220,000 clones, with around four fifths occurring once and the leading ten covering about 3%. Specimen: PBMCs. The receptors shown here come from a woman aged 40 to 49 in good health and CMV-seronegative. The CDR3 runs from the conserved cysteine through the conserved F or W. The D gene is left open where the match is weak. Not all rows give a size; the values are once, few, many and, for expanded clones, a class.

d_call	v_call	clone_size	j_call	cdr3_nt	cdr3_aa
TRBD1	TRBV4-1	few	TRBJ1-1	TGCGCCAGCAGCCAAGACAGGGGGTCGAACACTGAAGCTTTCTTT	CASSQDRGSNTEAFF
-	TRBV28	-	TRBJ2-1	TGTGCCAGCATTCCAGGGGTAGTTTCGTACAATGAGCAGTTCTTC	CASIPGVVSYNEQFF
TRBD1	TRBV7-8	-	TRBJ2-5	TGTGCCAGCAGCTTAGCAGGGGGCCTCCAAGAGACCCAGTACTTC	CASSLAGGLQETQYF
TRBD2	TRBV4-1	-	TRBJ2-3	TGCGCCAGCAGCCATCGACTAGCGGGAGACCTAGATACGCAGTATTTT	CASSHRLAGDLDTQYF
TRBD2	TRBV7-3	-	TRBJ2-1	TGTGCCAGCAGCTTAAGCCTAGCGGGAGGGCTCTACAATGAGCAGTTCTTC	CASSLSLAGGLYNEQFF
TRBD2	TRBV9	-	TRBJ2-7	TGTGCCAGCAGCGAGGGACTAGCGGGAGCCGAGCAGTACTTC	CASSEGLAGAEQYF
-	TRBV29-1	-	TRBJ2-1	TGCAGCGTTGTGCTGATGCTGGCGGGCTCCTACAATGAGCAGTTCTTC	CSVVLMLAGSYNEQFF
-	TRBV18	-	TRBJ2-5	TGTGCCAGCTCACCACCTCAAAGCACCCAAGAGACCCAGTACTTC	CASSPPQSTQETQYF
TRBD1	TRBV7-9	-	TRBJ1-2	TGTGCCAGCAGCTGGCGTCCGGGACAGGGTCCGCGGGTTCGCGGCTACACCTTC	CASSWRPGQGPRVRGYTF
-	TRBV28	-	TRBJ2-7	TGTGCCAGCAGTCCCCTACTATCCGGGGGAGTCGGCGACGAGCAGTACTTC	CASSPLLSGGVGDEQYF
-	TRBV5-1	-	TRBJ1-1	TGCGCCAGCAGGGGTGGGGGCCGTCCGAACACTGAAGCTTTCTTT	CASRGGGRPNTEAFF
-	TRBV21-1	-	TRBJ1-2	TGTGCCAGCAGGTACGACAGCCCTAACTATGGCTACACCTTC	CASRYDSPNYGYTF
TRBD1	TRBV6-1	-	TRBJ2-7	TGTGCCAGCAGTGAACAGACAGGGAGTTTCTACGAGCAGTACTTC	CASSEQTGSFYEQYF
TRBD1	TRBV28	-	TRBJ1-3	TGTGCCAGCAATGACAGGGCCGCCGCCTCTGGAAACACCATATATTTT	CASNDRAAASGNTIYF
TRBD2	TRBV2	once	TRBJ2-1	TGTGCCAGCAGTAAGACTAGCGGGAGAACCGATGAGCAGTTCTTC	CASSKTSGRTDEQFF
-	TRBV2	-	TRBJ1-6	TGTGCCAGCACGTCGAGCTCCTATAATTCACCCCTCCACTTT	CASTSSSYNSPLHF
TRBD1	TRBV5-1	-	TRBJ2-1	TGCGCCAGCAGCTTGGAACAGGGGGCTACCAATGAGCAGTTCTTC	CASSLEQGATNEQFF
-	TRBV5-1	-	TRBJ2-1	TGCGCCAGCAGCTTAGGTCCGGAGGGCTCCTACAATGAGCAGTTCTTC	CASSLGPEGSYNEQFF
-	TRBV2	-	TRBJ1-1	TGTGCCAGCAGTGAACCAGGGGTTATCCCTGAAGCTTTCTTT	CASSEPGVIPEAFF
TRBD2	TRBV5-8	-	TRBJ2-3	TGTGCCAGCAGCCCGGGGGGAGGTAGGACAGATACGCAGTATTTT	CASSPGGGRTDTQYF
-	TRBV5-5	-	TRBJ1-2	TGTGCCAGCAGCTTGGGCGGAGGGCTGAGTGGCTACACCTTC	CASSLGGGLSGYTF
-	TRBV18	-	TRBJ1-2	TGTGCCAGCTCGCCCACTGGGGCAGCTAACTATGGCTACACCTTC	CASSPTGAANYGYTF
TRBD1	TRBV19	once	TRBJ2-7	TGTGCCAGTAGTGCATCGACAGGGATAACCTACGAGCAGTACTTC	CASSASTGITYEQYF
TRBD1	TRBV5-1	-	TRBJ1-2	TGCGCCAGCAGCTTGGACAGGGGGCCGGTAGCCTTC	CASSLDRGPVAF
TRBD1	TRBV28	once	TRBJ1-1	TGTGCCAGCAGTCCCGGACAGGCCACTGAAGCTTTCTTT	CASSPGQATEAFF
TRBD1	TRBV19	-	TRBJ1-1	TGTGCCAGTACCCTAGACAGGGGGAACACTGAAGCTTTCTTT	CASTLDRGNTEAFF
-	TRBV28	-	TRBJ2-1	TGTGCCAGCAGTTTGGTAGGACGGAGGGAATACAATGAGCAGTTCTTC	CASSLVGRREYNEQFF
-	TRBV5-1	-	TRBJ2-1	TGCGCCAGCAGCTTGGCCTTACAGGGAACCTCCTACAATGAGCAGTTCTTC	CASSLALQGTSYNEQFF
-	TRBV30	-	TRBJ2-5	TGTGCCTGGAGTGCCCCGGAGGAGACCCAGTACTTC	CAWSAPEETQYF